This passage covers 6 T cell receptor beta chains from one sample sequenced in a study of blood T cell repertoires in COVID-19. Profiled with immunoSEQ multiplex PCR; TCRdb holds only in-frame clones, not every one. In the table there are fewer than 120,000 clones, 65% to 80% of which are singletons. The sample was peripheral blood. The receptor set was obtained from a woman aged 55-75 years with acute or convalescent COVID-19.

The chain employs TRBV4-2 and TRBJ1-5; 8 bases agree with TRBD1. CDR1 is LGHNA, CDR2 YNFKEQ, per germline. The CDR3 totals 14 residues. J gave up 6 bases and V 4 bases, and 5 bases lay outside the gene matches. CDR3 coding DNA: TGTGCCAGCAGCCTCGGACAGGGCGGTCAGCCCCAGCATTTT. Translating gives CASSLGQGGQPQHF.

The chain has TRBV4-2 and TRBJ2-1; D perhaps matches TRBD2 (5 bases). The germline V gene encodes CDR1 LGHNA and CDR2 YNFKEQ. Deletions cut 0 bases from V and 3 bases from J, with 12 bases between. This CDR3 has 16 residues. CDR3 bases: TGTGCCAGCAGCCAAGAATTCGGGGTGTACTACAATGAGCAGTTCTTC. Its protein product is CASSQEFGVYYNEQFF.

J is TRBJ2-1 and V is TRBV6-5, with 13 bases aligning to TRBD2. Germline loops: CDR1 MNHEY, CDR2 SVGAGI. The J segment lost 7 bases and the V segment lost 9 bases, leaving 3 bases of the junction unmatched. The CDR3 is made up of 13 amino acids. The CDR3 nucleotides read TGTGCCAGTACTAGCGGGGGGGTTAATGAGCAGTTCTTC. Its translation: CASTSGGVNEQFF.

V usage is TRBV7-2 and J usage is TRBJ1-6; TRBD1 matches 9 bases. With 0 bases clipped from V and 7 bases from J, the junction kept 1 base outside the gene matches. This CDR3 is built from 15 residues. The germline V gene encodes CDR1 SGHTA and CDR2 FQGNSA. The CDR3 DNA reads as TGTGCCAGCAGCTTAGCCGGGACAGGGAATTCACCCCTCCACTTT. It encodes CASSLAGTGNSPLHF.

V gene TRBV6-2 or TRBV6-3 combines with J gene TRBJ1-3, with D uncertain. Trimming took 1 base from V and 0 from J, leaving 10 bases between them. CDR1 and CDR2 (germline): MNHEY, SVGEGT. The CDR3 spans 16 residues. The CDR3: CASSYWTGISGNTIYF. CDR3 nucleotides: TGTGCCAGCAGTTACTGGACCGGGATCTCTGGAAACACCATATATTTT.

This clone appeared many times. V gene TRBV28 combines with J gene TRBJ1-6, with D tentatively TRBD1 (6 bases). The CDR3 is made up of 15 amino acids. Trimming shortened V by 6 bases and J by 7 bases, and 16 bases separated the two germline ends. CDR1 is MDHEN and CDR2 is SYDVKM in the germline V gene. CDR3 sequence: CASSPAGGANSPLHF. The CDR3 bases are TGTGCCAGCAGCCCCGCGGGGGGGGCGAATTCACCCCTCCACTTT.